Given below is one TCR beta chain in context. Sequencing was performed with immunoSEQ multiplex PCR; in TCRdb, only in-frame clones are kept and a portion is missing. The profile shows around 290,000 clones, 86% of them singletons. The ends were cut back, 1 base at V and 5 bases at J, with 10 bases in the middle. The germline V gene encodes CDR1 SGHNT and CDR2 YYREEE (reference sequence). The CDR3 consists of 13 residues. The data were taken from a study of blood T cell repertoires in COVID-19. The sequence was collected from a woman younger than 35 who had recovered from COVID-19. The chain has TRBV5-4 and TRBJ2-7, with a possible D match to TRBD2 (5 bases). Sequences were obtained from PBMCs or T cells enriched from blood (not recorded which). Here the CDR3 DNA reads TGTGCCAGCAGCTTGTGGGAGTACAACGAGCAGTACTTC. Its translation is CASSLWEYNEQYF.